This T cell receptor (beta chain) was documented in a study of human T cells and chemical hapten exposure. General study findings and limits: No shift was seen in TCRs above 1 in 1000 frequency with DPC sensitization.

Time point meaning: patch test 2, 6 weeks after DPC sensitization. Treatment denoted: therapeutic diphenylcyclopropenone sensitization with weekly scalp DPC. CDR1 is SGHTA, CDR2 FQGNSA, per germline. The CDR3 spans 13 residues. V lost 5 bases and J lost 9, with 17 bases in between. This clonotype was picked up a small number of times. Its specificity is not known. In TCRdb, the RACE reads were re-called with MiXCR into one record per CDR3 protein. The sample has 100,000 or so distinct CDR3 sequences, 9.5% to 11% seen once. The sample here was whole blood, taken in connection with sensitization to the hapten diphenylcyclopropenone (DPC). The TCR originated in a man aged 40-50 years with alopecia areata. Some clones in this sample may be carry-over from other donors' samples. This chain links TRBV7-2 with TRBJ2-7; D may match TRBD1 or TRBD2 (5 bases each). DNA of the CDR3: TGTGCCAGCAGCCAGGAGGTACTCCAGGGGCAGTACTTC. This encodes CASSQEVLQGQYF.